The 15 T cell receptor beta chains reported below all come from one sample, sequenced in a study of CD8+ T cells in alopecia areata. RNA, once extracted, was reverse transcribed into cDNA for use as the sequencing template. Only in-frame clones appear in the TCRdb table, and some are missing; sequencing was by immunoSEQ multiplex PCR. This sample carries 85,000 to 110,000 clones, around 59% of them seen once, and the ten largest clones take about 8.8%. The sequencing sample was made of CD4+ T cells sorted from blood. Receptors originate from a human donor in good health.

This clone was counted a few times. J is TRBJ1-6 and V is TRBV7-9; a possible D gene is TRBD1 (6 bases). CDR1 is SEHNR and CDR2 is FQNEAQ in the germline V gene (reference sequence). The CDR3 is made up of 14 amino acids. The V gene lost 5 bases and the J gene lost 10 bases, with 15 bases spanning the gap. The CDR3 spells CASSTGTSFSPLHF. CDR3 nucleotide sequence: TGTGCCAGCAGCACAGGGACGTCGTTCTCACCCCTCCACTTT.

V usage is TRBV25-1 and J usage is TRBJ1-6; a weak D match, TRBD1 (6 bases). Germline V CDR1 and CDR2: MGHDK, SYGVNS. Trimming took 6 bases from V and 9 from J, leaving 15 bases between them. The CDR3 contains 14 residues. CDR3 region: CASSFRGVGSPLHF. CDR3 bases: TGTGCCAGCAGCTTCAGGGGCGTCGGTTCACCCCTCCACTTT.

The V call is TRBV5-6, the J call TRBJ2-5; D gene ambiguous. CDR3 length equals 11 residues. V shed 4 bases and J shed 1 base, with 2 bases lying between them. Germline lookup yields CDR1 SGHDT and CDR2 YYEEEE. The CDR3, as DNA: TGTGCCAGCAGCCGCCAAGAGACCCAGTACTTC. Its translation is CASSRQETQYF. Full variable domain (remainder filled in from reference TRBV5-6 and TRBJ2-5): DAGVTQSPTHLIKTRGQQVTLRCSPKSGHDTVSWYQQALGQGPQFIFQYYEEEERQRGNFPDRFSGHQFPNYSSELNVNALLLGDSALYLCASSRQETQYFGPGTRLLVL.

The J gene is TRBJ1-4, the V gene TRBV15; possible D gene TRBD1, 6 bases. CDR3 size: 14 residues. CDR1 is LNHNV and CDR2 is YYDKDF in the germline V gene (reference sequence). The V end was cut by 6 bases, the J end by 8 bases, with 16 bases between. The CDR3 DNA is TGTGCCACCAGGCCACCACAGGGAAGGGAAAAACTGTTTTTT. This codes for CATRPPQGREKLFF. Supplemented by reference TRBV15 and TRBJ1-4, the full variable domain reads DAMVIQNPRYQVTQFGKPVTLSCSQTLNHNVMYWYQQKSSQAPKLLFHYYDKDFNNEADTPDNFQSRRPNTSFCFLDIRSPGLGDTAMYLCATRPPQGREKLFFGSGTQLSVL.

This clone was recorded only once. A much larger clone differs from this one at a single base, so this may be a read error. The rearrangement uses TRBV27 and TRBJ1-2, with TRBD1 matching over 7 bases. The V and J ends lost 6 bases and 2 bases, in that order; junction bases with no gene match: 15. The CDR3 has 17 residues. CDR1 is MNHEY, CDR2 SMNVEV, per germline (reference sequence). CDR3 amino acids: CASSFGYVTGPNYGYTF. The CDR3 nucleotides read TGTGCCAGCAGCTTTGGATACGTGACAGGGCCCAACTATGGCTACACCTTC.

The chain recombines TRBV30 with TRBJ1-1; perhaps TRBD1 as D (5 bases). The CDR3 covers 15 residues. Trimming took 2 bases from V and 1 from J, leaving 14 bases between them. Germline CDR1 reads GTSNPN; CDR2 reads SVGIG (reference sequence). CDR3 sequence: CAWSPPGTANTEAFF. CDR3 bases: TGTGCCTGGAGTCCCCCAGGGACGGCGAACACTGAAGCTTTCTTT.

The chain couples TRBV6-1 to TRBJ1-2, with D possibly matching TRBD1 (6 bases). CDR3 length: 16 residues. The ends were cut back, 0 bases at V and 8 bases at J, with 19 bases in the middle. Germline CDR1 reads MNHNS; CDR2 reads SASEGT. The CDR3 spells CASSEALSTGRPGYTF. CDR3 coding DNA: TGTGCCAGCAGTGAAGCACTTTCGACAGGACGACCGGGCTACACCTTC.

This clone has a handful of counts. CDR3 loop: CASSEVQGSGYTF. The CDR3, as DNA: TGTGCCAGCAGTGAAGTTCAGGGTTCTGGCTACACCTTC. The V call is TRBV6-1, the J call TRBJ1-2; maybe TRBD1 (5 bases). Trimming removed 1 base at V and 7 bases at J, with 10 bases between. CDR3 length equals 13 residues. Per the germline V gene, CDR1 is MNHNS and CDR2 is SASEGT.

V gene TRBV5-1 combines with J gene TRBJ2-5, with D maybe TRBD1 (6 bases). V was cut by 5 bases and J by 3 bases, with 14 bases left in between. The CDR3 totals 14 residues. Germline lookup yields CDR1 SGHRS and CDR2 YFSETQ. This CDR3 reads CASRGGGREETQYF. The CDR3 coding sequence is TGCGCCAGCAGGGGTGGGGGCCGAGAAGAGACCCAGTACTTC.

This rearrangement joins TRBV2 to TRBJ2-7; D ambiguous. The V and J ends lost 2 bases and 1 base respectively, with 9 bases between them. There are 14 residues in the CDR3. Germline V gives CDR1 SNHLY, CDR2 FYNNEI. CDR3 in amino acids: CASSEFLESYEQYF. As DNA, the CDR3 is TGTGCCAGCAGTGAATTTCTAGAGTCCTACGAGCAGTACTTC.

The sample holds a few counts of this clone. This sample includes further DNA sequences coding for the same CDR3. This rearrangement joins TRBV20-1 to TRBJ2-5; no definite D call. V gave up 4 bases and J gave up 4 bases, with 7 bases separating them. The CDR3 sequence is 11 residues long. From germline, CDR1 is DFQATT and CDR2 SNEGSKA (reference sequence). The CDR3 nucleotides are TGCAGTGCTATCCTTGTAGAGACCCAGTACTTC. It encodes CSAILVETQYF.

This clone has more than one count but fewer than ten. The gene calls are TRBV7-9 and TRBJ2-1; D gene unclear. The V gene lost 8 bases and the J gene lost 7 bases, with 15 bases spanning the gap. This CDR3 has 13 residues. From germline, CDR1 is SEHNR and CDR2 FQNEAQ (reference sequence). The CDR3 nucleotides read TGTGCCAGCGAAGAGGACGTGGGGAATGAGCAGTTCTTC. Translated: CASEEDVGNEQFF.

V gene TRBV7-2 combines with J gene TRBJ1-1; no clear D gene. The CDR3 runs to 12 residues. V lost 3 bases, J lost 8 bases, and 10 bases lay in between. Germline V gives CDR1 SGHTA, CDR2 FQGNSA. The CDR3 loop is CASSFNLKEAFF. The CDR3 DNA follows: TGTGCCAGCAGCTTCAACTTGAAAGAAGCTTTCTTT.

This clone was seen ten or more times. The genes are TRBV11-2 and TRBJ2-1; possible D gene TRBD2, 5 bases. Trimming took off 4 bases at V and 8 bases at J, with 15 bases between the two ends. The CDR3 totals 14 residues. The germline gives CDR1 SGHAT, CDR2 FQNNGV. CDR3 amino acids: CASSSARTGDEQFF. In nucleotides, the CDR3 is TGTGCCAGCAGCTCTGCCCGGACCGGGGATGAGCAGTTCTTC.

This chain connects TRBV14 to TRBJ1-3; no firm D call. The V gene lost 7 bases and the J gene lost 0 bases, with 4 bases spanning the gap. Germline V gene sequence: CDR1 SGHDN, CDR2 FVKESK. This CDR3 spans 12 amino acids. As DNA, the CDR3 is TGTGCCAGCACGAGCTCTGGAAACACCATATATTTT. Translation: CASTSSGNTIYF. The whole variable domain, filled in from reference TRBV14 and TRBJ1-3, reads EAGVTQFPSHSVIEKGQTVTLRCDPISGHDNLYWYRRVMGKEIKFLLHFVKESKQDESGMPNNRFLAERTGGTYSTLKVQPAELEDSGVYFCASTSSGNTIYFGEGSWLTVV.